This TCR beta chain stems from a study of shared clonotypes between healthy human individuals. Trimming took off 0 bases at V and 6 bases at J, with 8 bases between the two ends. Germline CDR1 is GTSNPN and CDR2 is SVGIG (reference sequence). This CDR3 has 12 residues. The method was immunoSEQ multiplex PCR; TCRdb's version includes in-frame clones alone and lacks a portion of them. Among approximately 460,000 clones listed, about 74% were seen once. Within Nashville, Tennessee resided all donors, each a Caucasian adult. The clonotype was recovered from a woman aged 40 to 50 in good health. Some clones in this sample may be carry-over from other donors' samples. The chain employs TRBV30 and TRBJ1-2; D gene uncertain. Material: PBMCs. The CDR3: CAWSVQRDGYTF. CDR3 DNA: TGTGCCTGGAGTGTACAGAGGGATGGCTACACCTTC.